The entry below gives a single T cell receptor beta chain sequence along with its context. Its antigen is undetermined. These data originate in a study of a mutant IDH1 vaccine in newly diagnosed glioma. Findings and caveats of the study: It was approximately 92% of patients that developed vaccine-induced immune responses.

Time point here: week 23, last vaccination. The content of each vaccine dose was 300 ug of mutant IDH1 20-mer peptide, and topical imiquimod accompanied it. Each donor presented with a new WHO grade 3 or 4 astrocytoma that tested IDH1-mutant and showed ATRX loss. Clones were sequenced by immunoSEQ multiplex PCR, and TCRdb holds only the in-frame ones, with some missing. The sample carries about 56,000 clones, 80% to 90% recorded once. In germline, CDR1 is LNHDA, CDR2 SQIVND (reference sequence). This CDR3 region has 13 residues. Unmatched junction bases numbered 1, after V lost 6 bases and J lost 6 bases.

This chain uses TRBV19 with TRBJ2-2; 10 bases are shared with TRBD1. This TCR came from a man aged 40-50 years with glioma. The sequencing here drew on PBMCs, taken from a glioma patient whose treatment included an IDH1 peptide vaccine. DNA of the CDR3: TGTGCCAGTAGCGGACAGGGGGCCGGGGAGCTGTTTTTT. This codes for CASSGQGAGELFF. Supplemented by reference TRBV19 and TRBJ2-2, the full variable domain reads DGGITQSPKYLFRKEGQNVTLSCEQNLNHDAMYWYRQDPGQGLRLIYYSQIVNDFQKGDIAEGYSVSREKKESFPLTVTSAQKNPTAFYLCASSGQGAGELFFGEGSRLTVL.